The present T cell receptor (beta chain) was sequenced within a study of cytomegalovirus exposure and HLA in healthy donors. Study in general: There were 90 million to 130 million unique TCR beta sequences, drawn from about 190 million T cells, in an earlier analysis.

As regards this clone: Its matching antigen is unknown.

Study-wide findings and caveats: Most TCR sequences showed up rarely, but some public TCRs showed up in many donors. For most TCR beta V segments, an earlier analysis put the productive rate at about 87% or about 30% of the time. TCR beta chains associated with HLA were, in a later analysis, more clonally expanded than equally common others.

Use of 60 Vbeta and 13 Jbeta primers characterized the PCR. Using immunoSEQ multiplex PCR, the repertoire was profiled, and TCRdb retains in-frame clones only, with some absent. Here the sample spans about 160,000 clones, more than 65% being singletons. There are 17 residues in the CDR3. Trimming removed 6 bases from V and 7 bases from J; junction bases left unmatched: 16. Looked up from germline, CDR1 is WSHSY and CDR2 is SAAADI. The chain couples TRBV10-2 to TRBJ1-1, with 11 bases that match TRBD1. Material: PBMCs. This TCR came from a young man in good health and CMV-seronegative. CDR3 sequence: CASSGDRTGGAGFEAFF. Written as DNA, the CDR3 is TGCGCCAGCAGCGGGGATCGGACAGGGGGCGCCGGATTTGAAGCTTTCTTT.